The 29 T cell receptor beta chains below were found in one sample sequenced in a study of human T cells and chemical hapten exposure. Unfractionated whole blood was the source of the extracted total RNA. TCRdb analysed the 5' RACE reads with MiXCR anew, one entry per CDR3 protein. The repertoire holds 81,000 or so distinct CDR3 sequences, 7% to 8% seen once, with 2% to 2.5% in the top ten. The receptors here all came from a male donor in good health.

This clonotype was recorded at least ten times. The gene calls are TRBV3-1 and TRBJ2-1, with D perhaps TRBD1 or TRBD2 (5 bases each). From germline, CDR1 is LGHDT and CDR2 YNNKEL (reference sequence). CDR3 size: 14 residues. V was clipped by 1 base and J by 8 bases, with 12 bases between them. This chain's CDR3 is CASSQGGGSDEQFF. CDR3 DNA sequence: TGTGCCAGCAGCCAAGGTGGGGGTAGCGATGAGCAGTTCTTC.

In this sample, this clonotype turned up many times. The J gene is TRBJ1-1, the V gene TRBV4-1, with D maybe TRBD1 (6 bases). The CDR3 loop spans 15 amino acids. Germline loops: CDR1 MGHRA, CDR2 YSYEKL. V dropped 4 bases and J dropped 4 bases, with 16 bases sitting between them. CDR3 sequence reads: CASSPIYRVRTEAFF. DNA for the CDR3: TGCGCCAGCAGCCCTATCTACAGGGTCCGCACTGAAGCTTTCTTT.

The chain recombines TRBV12-5 with TRBJ2-7; D possibly uses TRBD1 or TRBD2 (5 bases each). The germline V gene encodes CDR1 LGHNT and CDR2 FRNRAP. CDR3 size: 15 residues. The ends were cut back, 4 bases at V and 3 bases at J, with 16 bases in the middle. This chain's CDR3 is CASGWDPKVGYEQYF. The CDR3 DNA is TGTGCTAGTGGTTGGGACCCGAAGGTGGGCTACGAGCAGTACTTC.

This chain joins TRBV29-1 and TRBJ2-7; TRBD2 agrees at 9 bases. The CDR3 is 16 amino acids. Trimming took 7 bases from V and 0 from J; bases not matched to a gene: 13. Per the germline V gene, CDR1 is SQVTM and CDR2 is ANQGSEA. CDR3 in amino acids: CSARLAGLLSSYEQYF. CDR3 sequence (DNA): TGCAGCGCTAGGCTAGCGGGACTACTCAGCTCCTACGAGCAGTACTTC.

The chain has TRBV20-1 and TRBJ2-1; D is possibly TRBD1 (6 bases). Between the trimmed V and J ends, which lost 2 bases and 6 bases, there was a span of 11 bases. Germline loops: CDR1 DFQATT, CDR2 SNEGSKA (reference sequence). The CDR3 spans 13 residues. The chain's CDR3 is CSARSSDSNEQFF. The CDR3 DNA follows: TGCAGTGCTAGATCCTCGGACAGCAATGAGCAGTTCTTC.

Ten or more counts support this clonotype. The chain employs TRBV29-1 and TRBJ1-1; D ambiguous. This CDR3 has 15 amino acids. Germline assignment: CDR1 SQVTM and CDR2 ANQGSEA. Trimming took off 6 bases at V and 2 bases at J, with 19 bases between the two ends. DNA for the CDR3: TGCAGCGTAGTCCCATTGTTGTCGGCCAACACTGAAGCTTTCTTT. This encodes CSVVPLLSANTEAFF.

This clonotype appeared many times. The chain links TRBV29-1 to TRBJ1-5, with TRBD1 as a possible D gene (5 bases). In germline, CDR1 is SQVTM, CDR2 ANQGSEA. V lost 4 bases and J lost 5, with 18 bases in between. The CDR3 length is 15 residues. The CDR3 spells CSVALGTGMDQPQHF. DNA of the CDR3: TGCAGCGTTGCCCTAGGTACAGGAATGGATCAGCCCCAGCATTTT.

Ten or more counts support this clonotype. The chain has TRBV2 and TRBJ2-6; D perhaps matches TRBD2 (5 bases). V lost 4 bases and J lost 4, with 11 bases in between. This CDR3 comprises 15 residues. Per germline, CDR1 SNHLY and CDR2 FYNNEI. CDR3 nucleotide sequence: TGTGCCAGCAGTGGGAACGGGATCGGGGCCAACGTCCTGACTTTC. Translated, it gives CASSGNGIGANVLTF. Combining the CDR3 with reference TRBV2 and TRBJ2-6 gives the whole variable domain EPEVTQTPSHQVTQMGQEVILRCVPISNHLYFYWYRQILGQKVEFLVSFYNNEISEKSEIFDDQFSVERPDGSNFTLKIRSTKLEDSAMYFCASSGNGIGANVLTFGAGSRLTVL.

This clonotype appeared many times. The V and J genes are TRBV25-1 and TRBJ1-6; a possible D gene is TRBD1 (5 bases). The germline CDR1 and CDR2 sequences are MGHDK and SYGVNS. Trimming stripped 3 bases from V and 11 bases from J, with 14 bases between. The CDR3 sequence is 14 residues long. As DNA, the CDR3 is TGTGCCAGCAGTGACCCGGGGGGGGTAGCACCCCTCCACTTT. This codes for CASSDPGGVAPLHF.

This clonotype was seen a few times. The chain joins TRBV20-1 to TRBJ2-3; TRBD1 might be the D (5 bases). The V gene lost 0 bases and the J gene lost 1 base, with 8 bases spanning the gap. The CDR3 contains 14 residues. Germline CDR1 is DFQATT and CDR2 is SNEGSKA (reference sequence). Here the CDR3 reads CSARDRVGTDTQYF. The CDR3 region has the DNA TGCAGTGCTAGAGACAGGGTCGGCACAGATACGCAGTATTTT.

This clonotype has ten or more counts. The gene calls are TRBV18 and TRBJ2-5, with 8 bases identical to TRBD1. Germline-derived CDR1 and CDR2 are KGHSH and LQKENI. J lost 5 bases, V lost 2 bases, and 19 bases had no gene match. The CDR3 loop spans 19 amino acids. Here the CDR3 DNA reads TGTGCCAGCTCACCAACGGGGCCGACAGGGGACCTCCTCGGGGAGACCCAGTACTTC. It translates to CASSPTGPTGDLLGETQYF.

The count of this clonotype is one. J is TRBJ2-3 and V is TRBV12-3 or TRBV12-4; unclear D gene. The CDR3 covers 14 residues. V dropped 10 bases and J dropped 1 base, with 15 bases sitting between them. The CDR3 nucleotides are TGTGCCACCACGTTGGGGTCGGGCACAGATACGCAGTATTTT. It specifies CATTLGSGTDTQYF.

The chain couples TRBV10-3 to TRBJ1-1; TRBD1 is a possible D gene (6 bases). In germline, CDR1 is ENHRY, CDR2 SYGVKD. Trimming shortened V by 2 bases and J by 1 base, and 8 bases separated the two germline ends. CDR3 length: 14 amino acids. This CDR3 is CAISEGQRNTEAFF. In DNA form, the CDR3 reads TGTGCCATCAGTGAGGGACAGAGGAACACTGAAGCTTTCTTT.

This clonotype has ten or more counts. The V gene is TRBV5-1, the J gene TRBJ2-3, with 13 nucleotides matching TRBD2. Germline V CDR1 and CDR2: SGHRS, YFSETQ. The CDR3 sequence is 15 residues long. J gave up 3 bases and V 4 bases, and 2 bases lay outside the gene matches. CDR3 residues: CASSVGLAGTDTQYF. Here the CDR3 DNA reads TGCGCCAGCAGCGTGGGACTAGCGGGAACAGATACGCAGTATTTT. Based on the CDR3 plus reference TRBV5-1 and TRBJ2-3, the full variable domain is KAGVTQTPRYLIKTRGQQVTLSCSPISGHRSVSWYQQTPGQGLQFLFEYFSETQRNKGNFPGRFSGRQFSNSRSEMNVSTLELGDSALYLCASSVGLAGTDTQYFGPGTRLTVL.

This clonotype was picked up a small number of times. The rearrangement joins TRBV12-3 or TRBV12-4 to TRBJ2-1; a weak D match, TRBD1 (5 bases). V lost 0 bases and J 8 bases, leaving 20 bases between the germline ends. The CDR3 is 17 residues long. Here the CDR3 DNA reads TGTGCCAGCAGTTTAGCGCCCCCTAGTCTGTGGGGCGATGAGCAGTTCTTC. It yields the protein CASSLAPPSLWGDEQFF.

This clonotype was found many times. The chain employs TRBV6-1 and TRBJ2-3; D gene ambiguous. The CDR3 runs 12 residues. The V end was cut by 1 base, the J end by 5 bases, with 4 bases between. Germline CDR1 is MNHNS and CDR2 is SASEGT. DNA of the CDR3: TGTGCCAGCAGTGAAGGGAAAGATACGCAGTATTTT. Its translation: CASSEGKDTQYF.

This clonotype was picked up many times. This chain links TRBV6-6 with TRBJ2-3; the match to TRBD2 covers 8 bases. V lost 6 bases to trimming and J lost 3 bases; unmatched junction nucleotides: 20. This CDR3 comprises 19 residues. The germline CDR1 and CDR2 sequences are MNHNY and SVGAGI (reference sequence). Here the CDR3 reads CASSPREREFYLPTDTQYF. The DNA of the CDR3 is TGTGCCAGCAGCCCTCGTGAGCGGGAGTTCTACCTCCCAACAGATACGCAGTATTTT.

The chain employs TRBV29-1 and TRBJ1-6, with 9 bases matching TRBD1. The junction had 8 bases not matched to a gene; V was cut back by 7 bases and J by 10 bases. This CDR3 has 13 residues. CDR1 is SQVTM, CDR2 ANQGSEA, per germline. CDR3 nucleotides: TGCAGCGCCCGAGGACAGGGGAACTCACCCCTCCACTTT. This translates into CSARGQGNSPLHF.

This sequence joins TRBV25-1 and TRBJ2-5, with TRBD2 matching over 13 bases. The CDR3 covers 16 residues. From germline, CDR1 is MGHDK and CDR2 SYGVNS. The V and J ends lost 3 bases and 3 bases, in that order; junction bases with no gene match: 4. CDR3 in amino acids: CASSDPGTSGKETQYF. The DNA of the CDR3 is TGTGCCAGCAGTGACCCCGGGACTAGCGGGAAAGAGACCCAGTACTTC. The entire variable domain, with the rest obtained from reference TRBV25-1 and TRBJ2-5, is as follows: EADIYQTPRYLVIGTGKKITLECSQTMGHDKMYWYQQDPGMELHLIHYSYGVNSTEKGDLSSESTVSRIRTEHFPLTLESARPSHTSQYLCASSDPGTSGKETQYFGPGTRLLVL.

This clonotype was observed a few times. The rearrangement joins TRBV20-1 to TRBJ1-5; possibly TRBD1 for D (6 bases). The V gene lost 0 bases and the J gene lost 5 bases, with 11 bases spanning the gap. CDR1 is DFQATT and CDR2 is SNEGSKA in the germline V gene (reference sequence). CDR3 size: 14 residues. CDR3 nucleotide sequence: TGCAGTGCTAGAGATCTCGAGGGGGATCAGCCCCAGCATTTT. This encodes CSARDLEGDQPQHF.

The chain is built from TRBV27 and TRBJ1-5; D unresolved. Trimming took 6 bases from V and 4 from J, leaving 7 bases between them. The CDR3 is made up of 12 amino acids. Germline loops: CDR1 MNHEY, CDR2 SMNVEV (reference sequence). The CDR3 loop is CASSQINQPQHF. The CDR3 region has the DNA TGTGCCAGCAGCCAAATAAATCAGCCCCAGCATTTT.

V is TRBV18 and J is TRBJ1-5; no reliable D call. Germline CDR1 and CDR2: KGHSH and LQKENI. The germline V and J ends were trimmed by 2 bases and 2 bases, with 7 bases remaining between them. The CDR3 is 14 amino acids. CDR3 amino acids: CASSPSRGNQPQHF. The CDR3 bases are TGTGCCAGCTCACCATCTCGGGGCAATCAGCCCCAGCATTTT.

This clonotype was found a few times. The gene calls are TRBV11-1 and TRBJ1-1, with unresolved D. Germline V gives CDR1 SGHAT, CDR2 FQDESV (reference sequence). The CDR3 has 15 amino acids. V was pared by 3 bases and J by 3 bases, with 14 bases between. This CDR3 is CASSLDLYGDTEAFF. The DNA of the CDR3 is TGTGCCAGCAGCTTGGACCTGTATGGTGACACTGAAGCTTTCTTT.

This chain joins TRBV20-1 and TRBJ2-7; 12 positions match TRBD2. Looked up from germline, CDR1 is DFQATT and CDR2 is SNEGSKA (reference sequence). The CDR3 is 16 residues long. V shed 2 bases and J 2 bases; nucleotides not matched to a gene: 7. CDR3 residues: CSARPGTSGSTYEQYF. CDR3 coding DNA: TGCAGTGCTAGACCCGGGACTAGCGGGTCAACCTACGAGCAGTACTTC.

This clonotype appeared many times. The chain is built from TRBV20-1 and TRBJ2-3; 10 bases agree with TRBD2. The CDR3 runs 15 residues. Germline CDR1 reads DFQATT; CDR2 reads SNEGSKA (reference sequence). The V and J ends lost 2 bases and 4 bases, in that order; junction bases with no gene match: 6. Here the CDR3 DNA reads TGCAGTGCTAGAAGACCCCTAGCGGGAGCAGATACGCAGTATTTT. It encodes CSARRPLAGADTQYF.

The chain recombines TRBV20-1 with TRBJ2-5; maybe TRBD1 (6 bases). Looked up from germline, CDR1 is DFQATT and CDR2 is SNEGSKA (reference sequence). The CDR3 is made up of 12 amino acids. V shed 5 bases and J shed 5 bases, with 12 bases lying between them. DNA for the CDR3: TGCAGTGCTCCGACAGGCGGGGAGACCCAGTACTTC. Residues: CSAPTGGETQYF.

There are many counts of this clonotype. The chain links TRBV12-3 or TRBV12-4 to TRBJ2-7; a weak D match, TRBD2 (6 bases). The CDR3 sequence is 15 residues long. V lost 6 bases and J 0 bases, leaving 15 bases between the germline ends. The CDR3 protein is CASSSSDGSSYEQYF. In DNA form, the CDR3 reads TGTGCCAGCAGCTCCTCGGACGGGAGCTCCTACGAGCAGTACTTC.

This clonotype was found a few times. V gene TRBV29-1 combines with J gene TRBJ1-5; D not resolved. The CDR3 runs to 14 residues. CDR1 and CDR2 from the germline V gene are SQVTM and ANQGSEA. V gave up 4 bases and J gave up 4 bases, with 14 bases separating them. The CDR3 protein is CSVVDQDPNQPQHF. CDR3 sequence (DNA): TGCAGCGTTGTAGACCAGGACCCGAATCAGCCCCAGCATTTT.

This clonotype has a count of ten or more. The chain employs TRBV2 and TRBJ1-6; D unclear. Germline-derived CDR1 and CDR2 are SNHLY and FYNNEI. V lost 5 bases to trimming and J lost 7 bases, with 9 bases between them. The CDR3 is made up of 13 amino acids. CDR3 region: CASSREPNSPLHF. DNA for the CDR3: TGTGCCAGCAGTCGGGAGCCCAATTCACCCCTCCACTTT.